Sequencing of this TCR beta chain was carried out in a study of blood T cell repertoires in COVID-19. Overall study: The analysed material was cDNA or gDNA that came from T cells, B-cell-depleted T cells, or PBMCs.

V lost 2 bases to trimming and J lost 8 bases, with 10 bases between them. The length of the CDR3 is 13 residues. Germline lookup yields CDR1 ENHRY and CDR2 SYGVKD. Using immunoSEQ multiplex PCR, the repertoire was profiled, and TCRdb retains in-frame clones only, with some absent. The table includes about 130,000 clones, around 74% detected once. Sample: peripheral blood. The sequence was obtained from a man aged 60-69 years with acute or convalescent COVID-19. V usage is TRBV10-3 and J usage is TRBJ1-5; no clear D gene. The DNA of the CDR3 is TGTGCCATCAGTGAGGCGATCCCAAAGCCCCAGCATTTT. Amino acid sequence: CAISEAIPKPQHF.